One sample yielded the 12 T cell receptor beta chains listed below, sequenced in a study of identical twins. Each CDR3 protein gets one entry after TCRdb re-called the 5' RACE reads with MiXCR. The sample records 450,000 or so distinct CDR3 sequences, 20% to 25% being singletons. These data were likewise used in another study, on T cells expressing NK-cell markers.

Material for sequencing was CD4+ T cells sorted from blood. Every receptor here comes from a woman aged 18-29 years in good health.

This clonotype was seen more than once but under ten times. The genes are TRBV5-1 and TRBJ2-7; 9 bases fit TRBD1. Trimming took 4 bases from V and 5 from J; bases not matched to a gene: 7. This CDR3 is built from 14 residues. The germline V gene has CDR1 SGHRS and CDR2 YFSETQ. The CDR3 nucleotides read TGCGCCAGCAGCCTACAGGGGGCGCGGGACGAGCAGTACTTC. This gives the protein CASSLQGARDEQYF. Full variable domain (rest looked up from reference TRBV5-1 and TRBJ2-7): KAGVTQTPRYLIKTRGQQVTLSCSPISGHRSVSWYQQTPGQGLQFLFEYFSETQRNKGNFPGRFSGRQFSNSRSEMNVSTLELGDSALYLCASSLQGARDEQYFGPGTRLTVT.

This clonotype was detected only a few times. The chain joins TRBV20-1 to TRBJ2-5, with a possible D match to TRBD1 (5 bases). This CDR3 region has 13 residues. Germline loops: CDR1 DFQATT, CDR2 SNEGSKA (reference sequence). With 7 bases removed from V and 5 bases from J, the gap between germline ends came to 17 bases. In DNA, the CDR3 is TGCAGTGAAAGGTCAGGGCTCCGGGAGACCCAGTACTTC. Translated, it gives CSERSGLRETQYF.

The sample holds a few counts of this clonotype. The rearrangement joins TRBV6-5 to TRBJ2-2; the match to TRBD2 covers 7 bases. CDR3 length: 16 residues. V gave up 1 base and J gave up 1 base; unmatched junction bases: 3. CDR1 is MNHEY and CDR2 is SVGAGI in the germline V gene. CDR3 DNA sequence: TGTGCCAGCAGTTACTTTCCGGGAGGGAACACCGGGGAGCTGTTTTTT. Residues: CASSYFPGGNTGELFF.

The table lists this clonotype with a few counts. This chain uses TRBV2 with TRBJ2-5; 7 bases line up with TRBD1. V was pared by 2 bases and J by 0 bases, with 3 bases of the junction left unmatched. The CDR3 length is 15 residues. Germline loops: CDR1 SNHLY, CDR2 FYNNEI. The CDR3 loop is CASSETGVYQETQYF. The DNA of the CDR3 is TGTGCCAGCAGTGAAACAGGGGTCTACCAAGAGACCCAGTACTTC.

V usage is TRBV20-1 and J usage is TRBJ2-3; D might be TRBD2 (6 bases). This CDR3 is built from 15 residues. Germline V gives CDR1 DFQATT, CDR2 SNEGSKA (reference sequence). The germline V and J ends were trimmed by 1 base and 4 bases, with 15 bases remaining between them. CDR3 sequence: CSARGNGRGADTQYF. The DNA for the CDR3 is TGCAGTGCTAGAGGGAACGGGAGAGGTGCAGATACGCAGTATTTT.

The genes are TRBV4-3 and TRBJ2-5, with D possibly being TRBD1 (5 bases). The germline V and J ends were trimmed by 3 bases and 2 bases, with 16 bases remaining between them. This CDR3 has 16 residues. From germline, CDR1 is LGHNA and CDR2 YSLEER. The CDR3 DNA sequence: TGCGCCAGCAGCCAGCGAAGCAGGGATATTCAAGAGACCCAGTACTTC. As protein: CASSQRSRDIQETQYF.

The chain couples TRBV9 to TRBJ2-3, with TRBD2 matching over 8 bases. Germline-derived CDR1 and CDR2 are SGDLS and YYNGEE. V dropped 5 bases and J dropped 0; count of bases not matched to a gene: 5. CDR3 length: 15 amino acids. CDR3 residues: CASRTSVSSTDTQYF. The CDR3 nucleotides are TGTGCCAGCAGGACTAGCGTTTCTAGCACAGATACGCAGTATTTT.

The chain uses TRBV18 and TRBJ2-1, with a possible D match to TRBD1 (6 bases). V lost 5 bases and J 7 bases, leaving 15 bases between the germline ends. CDR1 is KGHSH and CDR2 is LQKENI in the germline V gene. The CDR3 has 14 residues. The CDR3 is CASSIGADRNEQFF. The CDR3 nucleotides read TGTGCCAGCTCAATAGGGGCGGACAGAAATGAGCAGTTCTTC.

This clonotype was detected only a few times. The genes are TRBV12-3 or TRBV12-4 and TRBJ2-7; 8 bases are a match to TRBD1. The CDR3 consists of 16 residues. Germline trimming cut 7 bases from V and 0 bases from J; bases unmatched to any gene: 11. DNA of the CDR3: TGTGCCAGCACCCTGTGGACAGGGCGCCTCTCCTACGAGCAGTACTTC. This sequence encodes CASTLWTGRLSYEQYF.

This clonotype appeared many times. The chain carries TRBV10-3 and TRBJ2-2; TRBD1 agrees at 9 bases. The CDR3 extends over 13 amino acids. J lost 7 bases, V lost 8 bases, and 5 bases had no gene match. Looked up from germline, CDR1 is ENHRY and CDR2 is SYGVKD. This CDR3 reads CAIGGQGRGELFF. The CDR3 DNA reads as TGTGCCATCGGCGGACAGGGGCGCGGGGAGCTGTTTTTT.

J is TRBJ2-1 and V is TRBV7-7; tentative D call: TRBD2 (5 bases). Germline-derived CDR1 and CDR2 are SSHAT and FNYEAQ (reference sequence). The CDR3 contains 15 residues. The V gene lost 0 bases and the J gene lost 8 bases, with 14 bases spanning the gap. The CDR3 DNA follows: TGTGCCAGCAGCTTAGCGCCGACGCCCGGGGATGAGCAGTTCTTC. The encoded protein is CASSLAPTPGDEQFF.

A few counts support this clonotype. The chain links TRBV25-1 to TRBJ2-7; no firm D call. The CDR3 totals 11 residues. The V end was cut by 3 bases, the J end by 6 bases, with 6 bases between. Germline values: CDR1 MGHDK, CDR2 SYGVNS. CDR3 in amino acids: CASSDWSEQYF. The DNA of the CDR3 is TGTGCCAGCAGTGACTGGTCCGAGCAGTACTTC.